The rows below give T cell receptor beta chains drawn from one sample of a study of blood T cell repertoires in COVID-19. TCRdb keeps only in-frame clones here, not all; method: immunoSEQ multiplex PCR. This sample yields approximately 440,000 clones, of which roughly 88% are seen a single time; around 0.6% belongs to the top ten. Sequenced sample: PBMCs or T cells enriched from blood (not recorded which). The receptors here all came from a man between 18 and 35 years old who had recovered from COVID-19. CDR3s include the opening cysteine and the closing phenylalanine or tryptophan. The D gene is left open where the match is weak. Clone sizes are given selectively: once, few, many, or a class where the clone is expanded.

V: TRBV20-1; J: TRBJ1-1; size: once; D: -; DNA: TGCAGGGGACTTGGGGACACTGAAGCTTTCTTT; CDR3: CRGLGDTEAFF
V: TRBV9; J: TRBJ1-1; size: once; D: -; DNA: TGTGCCAGCAGCGTAGGAGCGGCGGCCGAAGCTTTCTTT; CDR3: CASSVGAAAEAFF
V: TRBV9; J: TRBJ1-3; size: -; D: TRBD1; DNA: TGTGCCAGCAGCGTAGATCAGGGGGCATTTTCTGGAAACACCATATATTTT; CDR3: CASSVDQGAFSGNTIYF
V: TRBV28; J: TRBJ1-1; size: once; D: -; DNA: TGTGCCAGCAGTCCCACGACTTCTCGGTCCTCTGAAGCTTTCTTT; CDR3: CASSPTTSRSSEAFF
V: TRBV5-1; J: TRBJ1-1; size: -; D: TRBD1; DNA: TGCGCCAGCAGCTTAGCGGACAGGGACACTGAAGCTTTCTTT; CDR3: CASSLADRDTEAFF
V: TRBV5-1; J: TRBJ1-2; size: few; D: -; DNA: TGCGCCAGCAGCTCTGGTGGGGGGAACTATGGCTACACCTTC; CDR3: CASSSGGGNYGYTF
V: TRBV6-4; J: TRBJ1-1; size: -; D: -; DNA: TGTGCCAGCAGTCCCGGGGGGGTGACTGAAGCTTTCTTT; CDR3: CASSPGGVTEAFF
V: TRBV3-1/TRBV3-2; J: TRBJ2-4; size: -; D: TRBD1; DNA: TGTGCCAGCAGCCTTCGGCGGACAGGGACCTCCAAAAACATTCAGTACTTC; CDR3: CASSLRRTGTSKNIQYF
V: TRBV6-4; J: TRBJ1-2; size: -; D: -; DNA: TGTGCCAGCAGTGACTCGCACGCAGGCTATGGCTACACCTTC; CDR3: CASSDSHAGYGYTF
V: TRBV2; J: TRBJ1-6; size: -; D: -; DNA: TGTGCCAGCGGCAGGGGTGGAAGTTCACCCCTCCACTTT; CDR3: CASGRGGSSPLHF
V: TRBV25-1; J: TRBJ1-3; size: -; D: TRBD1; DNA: TGTGCCAGCTCCGAACAGGGGTGGGAAGGAAACACCATATATTTT; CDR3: CASSEQGWEGNTIYF
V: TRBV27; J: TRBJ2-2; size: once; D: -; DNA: TGTGCCAGCAGCCAGGGGGGACCCACCGGGGAGCTGTTTTTT; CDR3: CASSQGGPTGELFF
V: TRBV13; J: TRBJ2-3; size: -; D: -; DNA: TGTGCCAGCAGCTTAACGGGAGATCTAGATACGCAGTATTTT; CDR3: CASSLTGDLDTQYF
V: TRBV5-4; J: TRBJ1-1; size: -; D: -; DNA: TGTGCCAGCAGCCCCGGGGGGCAGGACACTGAAGCTTTCTTT; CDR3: CASSPGGQDTEAFF
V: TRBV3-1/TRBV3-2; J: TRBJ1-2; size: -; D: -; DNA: TGTGCCAGCAGCCAAGTCTTGGCCTATGGCTACACCTTC; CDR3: CASSQVLAYGYTF
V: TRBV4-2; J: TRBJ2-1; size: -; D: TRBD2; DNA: TGTGCCAGCAGCCAAGACCCGGGACTAGCGGGAGGTCGGACCTACAATGAGCAGTTCTTC; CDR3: CASSQDPGLAGGRTYNEQFF
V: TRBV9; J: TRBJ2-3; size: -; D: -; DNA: TGTGCCAGCAGCGTAGGGGGGAGGTTGGATACGCAGTATTTT; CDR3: CASSVGGRLDTQYF
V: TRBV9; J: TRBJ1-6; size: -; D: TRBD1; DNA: TGTGCCAGCAGCGTAGGGACCACAGGGGTTAGTTCACCCCTCCACTTT; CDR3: CASSVGTTGVSSPLHF
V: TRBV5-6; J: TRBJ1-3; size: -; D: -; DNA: TGTGCCAGCAGCTTGGGATTATCGGAGGGAAACACCATATATTTT; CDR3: CASSLGLSEGNTIYF
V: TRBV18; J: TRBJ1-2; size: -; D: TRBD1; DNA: TGTGCCAGCTCACCACTCTCACAGGGGGCTGGCTACACCTTC; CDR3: CASSPLSQGAGYTF
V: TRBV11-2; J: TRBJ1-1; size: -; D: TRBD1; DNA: TGTGCCAGCAGCCTTACAGGGGATTTGAACACTGAAGCTTTCTTT; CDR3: CASSLTGDLNTEAFF
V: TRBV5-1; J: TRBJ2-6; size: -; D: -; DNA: TGCGCCAGCAGCCGACCGGGGAGCTCTGGGGCCAACGTCCTGACTTTC; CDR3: CASSRPGSSGANVLTF
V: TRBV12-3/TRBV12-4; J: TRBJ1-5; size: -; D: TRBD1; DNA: TGTGCCAGCAGTTCTACAGGGGAGCCCCAGCATTTT; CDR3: CASSSTGEPQHF
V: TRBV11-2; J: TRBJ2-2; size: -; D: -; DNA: TGTGCCAGCAGCTTAGGTCACAGATATAACACCGGGGAGCTGTTTTTT; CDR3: CASSLGHRYNTGELFF